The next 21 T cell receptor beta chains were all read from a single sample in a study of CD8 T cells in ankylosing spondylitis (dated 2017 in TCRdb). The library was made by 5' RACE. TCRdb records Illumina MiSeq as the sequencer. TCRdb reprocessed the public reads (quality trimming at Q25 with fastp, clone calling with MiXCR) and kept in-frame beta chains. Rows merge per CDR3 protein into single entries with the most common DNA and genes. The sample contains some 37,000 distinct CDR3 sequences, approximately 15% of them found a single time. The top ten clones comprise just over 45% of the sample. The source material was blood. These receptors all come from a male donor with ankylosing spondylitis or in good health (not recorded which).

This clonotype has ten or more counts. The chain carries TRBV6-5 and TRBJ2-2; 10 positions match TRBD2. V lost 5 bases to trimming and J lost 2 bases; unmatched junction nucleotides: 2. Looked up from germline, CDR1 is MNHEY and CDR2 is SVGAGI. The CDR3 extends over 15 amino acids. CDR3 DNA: TGTGCCAGCAGTCCTAGCGGGAGAAACACCGGGGAGCTGTTTTTT. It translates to CASSPSGRNTGELFF.

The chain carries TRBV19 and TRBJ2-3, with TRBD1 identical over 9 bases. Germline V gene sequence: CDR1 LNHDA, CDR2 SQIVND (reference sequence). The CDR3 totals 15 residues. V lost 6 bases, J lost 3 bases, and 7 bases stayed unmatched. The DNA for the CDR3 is TGTGCCAGTAGGCCGGGACAGGGCTTTACAGATACGCAGTATTTT. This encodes CASRPGQGFTDTQYF.

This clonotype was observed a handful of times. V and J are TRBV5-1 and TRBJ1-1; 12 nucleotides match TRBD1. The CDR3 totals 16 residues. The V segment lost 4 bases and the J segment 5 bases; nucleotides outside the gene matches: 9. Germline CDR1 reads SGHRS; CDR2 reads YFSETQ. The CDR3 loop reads CASSTGTGGEETEAFF. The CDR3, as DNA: TGCGCCAGCAGCACCGGGACAGGGGGCGAGGAGACTGAAGCTTTCTTT.

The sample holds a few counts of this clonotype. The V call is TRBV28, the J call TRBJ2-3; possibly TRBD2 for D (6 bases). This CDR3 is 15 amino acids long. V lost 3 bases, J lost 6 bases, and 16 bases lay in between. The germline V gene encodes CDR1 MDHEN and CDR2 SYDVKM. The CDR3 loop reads CASSLPGRLGDTQYF. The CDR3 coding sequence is TGTGCCAGCAGTTTGCCCGGGAGACTCGGGGATACGCAGTATTTT. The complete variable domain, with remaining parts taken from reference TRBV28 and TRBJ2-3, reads DVKVTQSSRYLVKRTGEKVFLECVQDMDHENMFWYRQDPGLGLRLIYFSYDVKMKEKGDIPEGYSVSREKKERFSLILESASTNQTSMYLCASSLPGRLGDTQYFGPGTRLTVL.

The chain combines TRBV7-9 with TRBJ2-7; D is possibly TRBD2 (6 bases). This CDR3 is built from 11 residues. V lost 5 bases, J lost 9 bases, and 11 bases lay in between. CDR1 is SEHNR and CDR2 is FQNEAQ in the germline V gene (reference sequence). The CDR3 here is CASSHAAGQYF. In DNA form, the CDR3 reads TGTGCCAGCAGCCACGCAGCGGGGCAGTACTTC. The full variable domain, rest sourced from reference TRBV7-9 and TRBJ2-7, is DTGVSQNPRHKITKRGQNVTFRCDPISEHNRLYWYRQTLGQGPEFLTYFQNEAQLEKSRLLSDRFSAERPKGSFSTLEIQRTEQGDSAMYLCASSHAAGQYFGPGTRLTVT.

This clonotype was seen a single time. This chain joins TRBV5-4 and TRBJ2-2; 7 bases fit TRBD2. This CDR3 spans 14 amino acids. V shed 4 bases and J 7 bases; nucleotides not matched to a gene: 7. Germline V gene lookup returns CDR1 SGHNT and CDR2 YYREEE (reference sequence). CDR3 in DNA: TGTGCCAGCAGCCCCGTGGGGGGGGACGGGGAGCTGTTTTTT. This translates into CASSPVGGDGELFF.

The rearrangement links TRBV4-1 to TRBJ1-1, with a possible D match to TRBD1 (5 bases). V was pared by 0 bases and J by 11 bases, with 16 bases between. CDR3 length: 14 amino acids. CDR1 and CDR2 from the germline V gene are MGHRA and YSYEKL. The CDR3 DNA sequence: TGCGCCAGCAGCCAAGAGCCGGGTTGGGGGAATGCTTTCTTT. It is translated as CASSQEPGWGNAFF.

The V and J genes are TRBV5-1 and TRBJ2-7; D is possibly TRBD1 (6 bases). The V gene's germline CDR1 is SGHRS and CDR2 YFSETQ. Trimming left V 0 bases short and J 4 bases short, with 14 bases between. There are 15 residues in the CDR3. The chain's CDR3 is CASSLAVGRGYEQYV. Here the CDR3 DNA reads TGCGCCAGCAGCTTGGCCGTTGGCAGGGGTTACGAGCAGTACGTC.

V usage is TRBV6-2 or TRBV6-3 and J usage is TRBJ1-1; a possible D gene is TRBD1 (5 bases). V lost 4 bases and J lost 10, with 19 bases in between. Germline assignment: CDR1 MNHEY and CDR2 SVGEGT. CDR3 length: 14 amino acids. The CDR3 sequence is CASSLEPGAIRAFF. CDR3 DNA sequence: TGTGCCAGCAGTTTAGAACCCGGGGCGATACGAGCTTTCTTT.

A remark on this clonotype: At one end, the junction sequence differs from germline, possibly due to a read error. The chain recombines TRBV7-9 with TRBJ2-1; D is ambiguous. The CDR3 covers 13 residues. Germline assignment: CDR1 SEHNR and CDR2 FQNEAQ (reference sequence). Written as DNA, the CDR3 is TGTGCCAGCAGCCTCCGCGGCGGCCTCGAGCAGTTCTTT. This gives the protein CASSLRGGLEQFF. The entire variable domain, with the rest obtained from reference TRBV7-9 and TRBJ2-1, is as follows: DTGVSQNPRHKITKRGQNVTFRCDPISEHNRLYWYRQTLGQGPEFLTYFQNEAQLEKSRLLSDRFSAERPKGSFSTLEIQRTEQGDSAMYLCASSLRGGLEQFFGPGTRLTVL.

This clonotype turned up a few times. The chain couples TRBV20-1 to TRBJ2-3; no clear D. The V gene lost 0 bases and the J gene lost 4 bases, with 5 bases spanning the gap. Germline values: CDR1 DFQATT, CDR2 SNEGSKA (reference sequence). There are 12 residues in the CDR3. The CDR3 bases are TGCAGTGCTAGAGAGTCGGCAGATACGCAGTATTTT. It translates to CSARESADTQYF.

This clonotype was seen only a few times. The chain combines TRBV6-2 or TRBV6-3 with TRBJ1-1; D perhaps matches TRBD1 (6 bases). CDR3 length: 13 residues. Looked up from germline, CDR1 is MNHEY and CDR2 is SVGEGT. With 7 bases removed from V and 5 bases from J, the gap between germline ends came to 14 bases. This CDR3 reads CASTPNRVTEAFF. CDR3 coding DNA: TGTGCCAGCACCCCCAACAGGGTAACTGAAGCTTTCTTT.

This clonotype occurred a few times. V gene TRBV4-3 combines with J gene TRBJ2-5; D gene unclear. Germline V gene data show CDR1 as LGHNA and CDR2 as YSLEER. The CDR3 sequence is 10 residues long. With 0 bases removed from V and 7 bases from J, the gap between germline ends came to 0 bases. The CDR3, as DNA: TGCGCCAGCAGCCAAGAGACCCAGTACTTC. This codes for CASSQETQYF.

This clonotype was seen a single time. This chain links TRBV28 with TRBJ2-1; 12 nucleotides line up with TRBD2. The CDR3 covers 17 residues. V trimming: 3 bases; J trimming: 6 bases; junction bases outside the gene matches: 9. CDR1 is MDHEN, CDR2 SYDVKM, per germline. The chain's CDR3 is CASSLLGLAGPGNEQFF. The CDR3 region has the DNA TGTGCCAGCAGTTTGCTTGGACTAGCGGGGCCCGGCAATGAGCAGTTCTTC.

This chain's CDR3 is CASSSTGQLTFGNTIYF. The DNA of the CDR3 is TGTGCCAGCTCATCGACGGGACAATTGACTTTCGGAAACACCATATATTTT. The J gene is TRBJ1-3, the V gene TRBV18, with a possible D match to TRBD1 (6 bases). The CDR3 length is 17 residues. Per germline, CDR1 KGHSH and CDR2 LQKENI. Trimming removed 5 bases from V and 4 bases from J, with 21 bases in between.

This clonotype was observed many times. CDR3 nucleotides: TGTGCCAGCAGAAGACTGAACACCGGGGAGCTGTTTTTT. Translating gives CASRRLNTGELFF. V usage is TRBV3-1 and J usage is TRBJ2-2; D remains ambiguous. Germline-derived CDR1 and CDR2 are LGHDT and YNNKEL (reference sequence). The CDR3 loop spans 13 amino acids. Trimming removed 6 bases at V and 1 base at J, with 6 bases between. The whole variable domain, filled in from reference TRBV3-1 and TRBJ2-2, reads DTAVSQTPKYLVTQMGNDKSIKCEQNLGHDTMYWYKQDSKKFLKIMFSYNNKELIINETVPNRFSPKSPDKAHLNLHINSLELGDSAVYFCASRRLNTGELFFGEGSRLTVL.

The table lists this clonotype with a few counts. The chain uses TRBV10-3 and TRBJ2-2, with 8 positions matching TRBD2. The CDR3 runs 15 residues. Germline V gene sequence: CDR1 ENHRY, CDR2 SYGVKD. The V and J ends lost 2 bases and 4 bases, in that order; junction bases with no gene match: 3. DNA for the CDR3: TGTGCCATCAGTGAGACTAGCGGATCCACCGGGGAGCTGTTTTTT. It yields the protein CAISETSGSTGELFF.

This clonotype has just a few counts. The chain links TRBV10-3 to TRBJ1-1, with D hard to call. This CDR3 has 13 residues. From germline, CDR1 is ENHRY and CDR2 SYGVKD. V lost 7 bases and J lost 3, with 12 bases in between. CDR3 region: CAITFGEDTEAFF. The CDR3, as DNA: TGTGCCATCACTTTCGGGGAGGACACTGAAGCTTTCTTT.

This CDR3 is CSAPRLAATDTQYF. The CDR3 coding sequence is TGCAGTGCTCCCAGACTAGCGGCCACAGATACGCAGTATTTT. The V gene is TRBV20-1, the J gene TRBJ2-3; the match to TRBD2 covers 9 bases. The junction had 5 bases not matched to a gene; V was cut back by 5 bases and J by 2 bases. Germline CDR1 DFQATT, CDR2 SNEGSKA (reference sequence). The CDR3 contains 14 residues.

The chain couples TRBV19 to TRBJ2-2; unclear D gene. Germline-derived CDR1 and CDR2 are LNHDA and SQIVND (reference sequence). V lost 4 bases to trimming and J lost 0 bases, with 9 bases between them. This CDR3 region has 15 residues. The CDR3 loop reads CASSTNAANTGELFF. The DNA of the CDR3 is TGTGCCAGTAGTACCAATGCAGCGAACACCGGGGAGCTGTTTTTT.

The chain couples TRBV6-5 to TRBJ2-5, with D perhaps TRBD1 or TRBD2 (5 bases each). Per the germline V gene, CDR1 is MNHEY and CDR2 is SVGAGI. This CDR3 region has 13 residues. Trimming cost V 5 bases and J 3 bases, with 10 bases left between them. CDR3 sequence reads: CASSEQGEETQYF. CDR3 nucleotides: TGTGCCAGCAGTGAGCAGGGAGAAGAGACCCAGTACTTC.